This entry describes one T cell receptor beta chain. Its matching antigen is unknown. TCRdb called the 5' RACE reads again in MiXCR, with one record for every CDR3 protein. Here the sample spans hundreds of thousands of distinct CDR3 sequences, roughly 18% being singletons. This CDR3 is built from 14 residues. The V end lost 2 bases, the J end lost 9 bases, and 14 bases lay between the germline ends. Germline lookup yields CDR1 LNHNV and CDR2 YYDKDF (reference sequence). The sample originates from a study of T-cell memory formation after mild COVID-19. Study-level points and caveats: The pre-infection memory compartment contained some responding clones, suggesting cross-reactive memory joined. Contracting CD4+ clones sat mainly in CM and EM; CD8+ in EMRA.

The sample was PBMCs or a T cell subset sorted from them (not recorded which). The chain has TRBV15 and TRBJ2-4; perhaps D is TRBD1 or TRBD2 (7 bases each). The receptor's source is a man aged 18 to 30 who had mild COVID-19 (a few samples of this study predate the infection). Cell type and time point are not known. The chain's CDR3 is CATSRKDREGIQYF. For the CDR3, the DNA is TGTGCCACCAGCAGAAAAGACAGGGAGGGCATTCAGTACTTC.